The text below deals with one TCR beta chain. The junction departs from germline at one end; a sequencing error may be responsible. Other nucleotide sequences in the sample specify the same CDR3. This sample is part of a study of blood T cell repertoires in COVID-19. The CDR3 consists of 16 residues. Per the germline V gene, CDR1 is SGHAT and CDR2 is FQNNGV. TCRdb's table, derived via immunoSEQ multiplex PCR, lists solely in-frame clones and lacks some. The data contain 150,000 to 180,000 clones, approximately 83% of them singletons. V and J are TRBV11-2 and TRBJ2-3; D may be TRBD2 (6 bases). The receptor comes from a woman in her sixties or seventies with acute or convalescent COVID-19. The sequencing input was peripheral blood. CDR3 bases: TGTGCCAGCAGTTTAGATCTGTCGGGGGGCACAGATACGCAGTATTTT. As protein: CASSLDLSGGTDTQYF.